This entry is about one T cell receptor beta chain. Its antigen is unknown. This sample is part of a study of monozygotic twins with inflammatory bowel disease. TCR libraries each used about 3.5 ug of total RNA. Both TCRalpha and TCRbeta cDNA were subjected to two nested PCRs lasting about 17 and 10 cycles. TCRdb derives one entry per CDR3 protein from the 5' RACE reads, leaving out DNA. This specimen shows more than 85,000 distinct CDR3 sequences; the ten leading clones hold around an eighth. Germline lookup yields CDR1 DFQATT and CDR2 SNEGSKA (reference sequence). This CDR3 is built from 12 residues. Findings and limits, study-wide: With others, IBD patients shared fewer clonotypes than healthy twins did, especially with disease activity. Against healthy co-twins, IBD patients had lower TCRbeta diversity (measured by inverse Simpson).

This TCR was recovered from a human donor with ulcerative colitis or Crohn's disease, or a healthy co-twin of an affected twin (not recorded which). Sequencing used blood. The J gene is TRBJ2-7, the V gene TRBV20-1. The CDR3 sequence: CSARDLWDEQYF.